This passage covers 32 T cell receptor beta chains from one sample sequenced in a study of blood T cell repertoires in COVID-19. Profiled with immunoSEQ multiplex PCR; TCRdb holds only in-frame clones, not every one. Found here are over 70,000 clones, less than 85% of them singletons; the top ten hold roughly 15%. The sample was peripheral blood. Every receptor here comes from a man aged 65-85 years with active or convalescent COVID-19.

This rearrangement joins TRBV6-5 to TRBJ1-6; maybe TRBD1 (6 bases). Germline assignment: CDR1 MNHEY and CDR2 SVGAGI. Trimming took 7 bases from V and 10 from J, leaving 14 bases between them. The CDR3 is 13 residues long. The CDR3 sequence is CASTPGVRSPLHF. CDR3 sequence (DNA): TGTGCCAGCACCCCAGGGGTTCGGTCACCCCTCCACTTT.

The CDR3 sequence is CASSLEGRDIQYF. The DNA of the CDR3 is TGTGCCAGCAGCTTAGAAGGCAGGGACATTCAGTACTTC. The chain links TRBV11-3 to TRBJ2-4; tentatively, D is TRBD1 (5 bases). V lost 0 bases, J lost 8 bases, and 8 bases lay in between. The CDR3 totals 13 residues. CDR1 is SGHNT and CDR2 is YENEEA in the germline V gene.

This chain connects TRBV3-1 (or the pseudogene TRBV3-2) to TRBJ2-3; possible D gene TRBD1, 5 bases. CDR1 is LGHDT, CDR2 YNNKEL, per germline (reference sequence). The CDR3 has 14 residues. The germline V and J ends were trimmed by 4 bases and 5 bases, with 13 bases remaining between them. The DNA of the CDR3 is TGTGCCAGCAGCCCAAGGAAGGGGCAAGATACGCAGTATTTT. It is translated as CASSPRKGQDTQYF.

This clone was observed a few times. The chain couples TRBV23-1 to TRBJ2-7; 10 bases agree with TRBD1. TRBV23-1 is an ORF for which the function is uncertain. With V trimmed by 4 bases and J by 7 bases, 10 bases remained unmatched. The CDR3 consists of 15 residues. CDR3 loop: CASSRRDRGSDEQYF. CDR3 DNA sequence: TGCGCCAGCAGTCGAAGGGACAGGGGTTCGGATGAGCAGTACTTC.

This chain links TRBV7-2 with TRBJ2-1, with D perhaps TRBD1 (5 bases). Germline CDR1 and CDR2: SGHTA and FQGNSA. This CDR3 region has 14 residues. V lost 2 bases to trimming and J lost 6 bases, with 11 bases between them. CDR3 coding DNA: TGTGCCAGCAGCTTATTAGGGGCCGGCAATGAGCAGTTCTTC. Translating gives CASSLLGAGNEQFF.

The chain uses TRBV6-6 and TRBJ1-4; 7 bases agree with TRBD1. The V gene end was trimmed by 6 bases and the J gene end by 3 bases; junction bases not matched to a gene: 10. The length of the CDR3 is 16 residues. Germline CDR1 is MNHNY and CDR2 is SVGAGI (reference sequence). In nucleotides, the CDR3 is TGTGCCAGCAGGAAACTAAAGGGGGCCTCTAATGAAAAACTGTTTTTT. As protein: CASRKLKGASNEKLFF.

The gene calls are TRBV2 and TRBJ1-5, with TRBD1 identical over 7 bases. The CDR3 runs to 15 residues. Trimming took 5 bases from V and 4 from J; bases not matched to a gene: 8. Germline CDR1 and CDR2: SNHLY and FYNNEI. CDR3 in DNA: TGTGCCAGCAGTCAGAACTTACAGGGGAATCAGCCCCAGCATTTT. Protein: CASSQNLQGNQPQHF.

The chain is built from TRBV10-3 and TRBJ2-2, with 9 positions matching TRBD1. J was trimmed by 6 bases and V by 6 bases; bases with no gene match: 11. Germline-derived CDR1 and CDR2 are ENHRY and SYGVKD. The CDR3 extends over 16 amino acids. The CDR3 here is CAIRDPDRGAAGELFF. DNA of the CDR3: TGTGCCATCAGGGACCCGGACAGGGGCGCAGCCGGGGAGCTGTTTTTT.

The chain has TRBV5-4 and TRBJ1-4; D perhaps matches TRBD1 (6 bases). The length of the CDR3 is 13 residues. Germline V gene data show CDR1 as SGHNT and CDR2 as YYREEE (reference sequence). The germline V and J ends were trimmed by 2 bases and 4 bases, with 6 bases remaining between them. The DNA of the CDR3 is TGTGCCAGCAGCTTACAGGGTAATGAAAAACTGTTTTTT. This sequence encodes CASSLQGNEKLFF. The whole variable domain, remainder taken from reference TRBV5-4 and TRBJ1-4, is ETGVTQSPTHLIKTRGQQVTLRCSSQSGHNTVSWYQQALGQGPQFIFQYYREEENGRGNFPPRFSGLQFPNYSSELNVNALELDDSALYLCASSLQGNEKLFFGSGTQLSVL.

The chain has TRBV28 and TRBJ1-2, with D perhaps TRBD1 (6 bases). With 10 bases removed from V and 8 bases from J, the gap between germline ends came to 17 bases. CDR1 is MDHEN, CDR2 SYDVKM, per germline. The CDR3 contains 12 residues. The CDR3 sequence: CATETGIEGYTF. As DNA, the CDR3 is TGTGCCACCGAGACAGGAATTGAGGGCTACACCTTC.

This clone was recorded a few times. This rearrangement joins TRBV3-1 (or the pseudogene TRBV3-2) to TRBJ2-2, with a weak D call TRBD1 (6 bases). CDR1 and CDR2 from the germline V gene are LGHDT and YNNKEL (reference sequence). The CDR3 contains 15 residues. V was clipped by 7 bases and J by 2 bases, with 14 bases between them. DNA of the CDR3: TGTGCCAGCACGTCGCAGGGGACCAACACCGGGGAGCTGTTTTTT. It specifies CASTSQGTNTGELFF.

V usage is TRBV4-1 and J usage is TRBJ2-5; a possible D gene is TRBD1 (6 bases). CDR3 size: 14 residues. Germline lookup yields CDR1 MGHRA and CDR2 YSYEKL. The V end lost 3 bases, the J end lost 5 bases, and 13 bases lay between the germline ends. CDR3 region: CASSHQQGRETQYF. In DNA form, the CDR3 reads TGCGCCAGCAGCCACCAACAGGGTCGGGAGACCCAGTACTTC.

This chain connects TRBV19 to TRBJ1-2; 9 bases are shared with TRBD1. The V gene's germline CDR1 is LNHDA and CDR2 SQIVND (reference sequence). This CDR3 spans 16 amino acids. J was trimmed by 7 bases and V by 7 bases; bases with no gene match: 16. CDR3 sequence: CASTIQYRDRASGYTF. The CDR3 coding sequence is TGTGCCAGTACCATCCAATACCGGGACAGGGCTTCTGGCTACACCTTC.

V is TRBV28 and J is TRBJ2-1; 7 nucleotides line up with TRBD2. This CDR3 region has 15 residues. V trimming: 6 bases; J trimming: 3 bases; junction bases outside the gene matches: 8. The germline V gene encodes CDR1 MDHEN and CDR2 SYDVKM. The CDR3, as DNA: TGTGCCAGCAGCGGCGGGGGAGACAACTACAATGAGCAGTTCTTC. This codes for CASSGGGDNYNEQFF.

The V call is TRBV7-9, the J call TRBJ1-2, with a weak D call TRBD1 (6 bases). The germline V gene has CDR1 SEHNR and CDR2 FQNEAQ (reference sequence). The CDR3 has 15 amino acids. Trimming pared 6 bases from V and 8 bases from J, leaving 22 bases between. CDR3 in DNA: TGTGCCAGCAGTCGTGTTGACGTCGCCCAGGGGGGCTACACCTTC. This codes for CASSRVDVAQGGYTF. The variable domain in full, with the rest retrieved from reference TRBV7-9 and TRBJ1-2, is DTGVSQNPRHKITKRGQNVTFRCDPISEHNRLYWYRQTLGQGPEFLTYFQNEAQLEKSRLLSDRFSAERPKGSFSTLEIQRTEQGDSAMYLCASSRVDVAQGGYTFGSGTRLTVV.

This rearrangement joins TRBV4-1 to TRBJ2-2; maybe TRBD2 (6 bases). The germline V and J ends were trimmed by 0 bases and 4 bases, with 15 bases remaining between them. Germline values: CDR1 MGHRA, CDR2 YSYEKL. CDR3 length equals 17 residues. DNA of the CDR3: TGCGCCAGCAGCCAAGATCTGGGGACTTGGGGCACCGGGGAGCTGTTTTTT. Amino acid sequence: CASSQDLGTWGTGELFF.

The gene calls are TRBV7-9 and TRBJ2-1, with 10 bases identical to TRBD2. The CDR3 is 18 residues long. CDR1 and CDR2 from the germline V gene are SEHNR and FQNEAQ (reference sequence). After removal of 4 bases from V and 6 bases from J, the junction contained 15 bases not matched to a gene. The CDR3 coding sequence is TGTGCCAGCAGCTGGACGGGTCTAGCGGGGGTCAGGGGCAATGAGCAGTTCTTC. Protein sequence: CASSWTGLAGVRGNEQFF. The whole variable domain, remainder taken from reference TRBV7-9 and TRBJ2-1, is DTGVSQNPRHKITKRGQNVTFRCDPISEHNRLYWYRQTLGQGPEFLTYFQNEAQLEKSRLLSDRFSAERPKGSFSTLEIQRTEQGDSAMYLCASSWTGLAGVRGNEQFFGPGTRLTVL.

This chain uses TRBV5-6 with TRBJ2-7; D is possibly TRBD2 (5 bases). Germline assignment: CDR1 SGHDT and CDR2 YYEEEE. This CDR3 has 13 residues. V was trimmed by 7 bases and J by 3 bases, leaving 14 bases between them. The chain's CDR3 is CASQALDYYEQYF. Written as DNA, the CDR3 is TGTGCCAGCCAGGCCCTAGACTACTACGAGCAGTACTTC. Combining the CDR3 with reference TRBV5-6 and TRBJ2-7 gives the whole variable domain DAGVTQSPTHLIKTRGQQVTLRCSPKSGHDTVSWYQQALGQGPQFIFQYYEEEERQRGNFPDRFSGHQFPNYSSELNVNALLLGDSALYLCASQALDYYEQYFGPGTRLTVT.

This chain uses TRBV2 with TRBJ1-1; possibly TRBD1 for D (5 bases). Deletions cut 6 bases from V and 1 base from J, with 15 bases between. CDR1 SNHLY and CDR2 FYNNEI come from the germline V gene. The CDR3 is 15 amino acids. The CDR3 loop is CASSRRGRANTEAFF. The CDR3 nucleotides read TGTGCCAGCAGCCGGAGGGGCAGGGCGAACACTGAAGCTTTCTTT.

This clone appeared a single time. V gene TRBV6-5 combines with J gene TRBJ1-5, with TRBD1 as a possible D gene (5 bases). The CDR3 is made up of 15 amino acids. V lost 8 bases and J 0 bases, leaving 14 bases between the germline ends. Germline V gene sequence: CDR1 MNHEY, CDR2 SVGAGI. The CDR3 protein is CASLVGPVSNQPQHF. CDR3 nucleotides: TGTGCCAGCCTCGTGGGGCCAGTTAGCAATCAGCCCCAGCATTTT.

V usage is TRBV29-1 and J usage is TRBJ2-7; 7 bases line up with TRBD2. The germline CDR1 and CDR2 sequences are SQVTM and ANQGSEA. V lost 4 bases, J lost 6 bases, and 6 bases stayed unmatched. The CDR3 sequence is 12 residues long. The CDR3 DNA sequence: TGCAGCGTTGGACGCGGGGGACCCGAGCAGTACTTC. Its translation is CSVGRGGPEQYF.

V is TRBV3-1 (or the pseudogene TRBV3-2) and J is TRBJ1-6, with 7 bases matching TRBD1. This CDR3 region has 16 residues. Trimming at V came to 5 bases and at J to 9 bases, leaving 13 bases not matched to a gene. Germline V CDR1 and CDR2: LGHDT, YNNKEL (reference sequence). CDR3 protein: CASSAYYTGASSPLHF. In DNA, the CDR3 is TGTGCCAGCAGCGCATACTATACAGGGGCGAGTTCACCCCTCCACTTT.

The rearrangement uses TRBV19 and TRBJ1-4; 8 bases are a match to TRBD1. The CDR3 spans 13 residues. V dropped 8 bases and J dropped 7; count of bases not matched to a gene: 6. Germline V gene data show CDR1 as LNHDA and CDR2 as SQIVND (reference sequence). The CDR3 sequence is CASLDRALEKLFF. The CDR3 nucleotides are TGTGCCAGTTTGGACAGGGCACTTGAAAAACTGTTTTTT.

The chain has TRBV19 and TRBJ1-1; D remains unclear. In germline, CDR1 is LNHDA, CDR2 SQIVND (reference sequence). V was shortened by 10 bases and J by 0 bases, with 12 bases between the two germline ends. The CDR3 loop spans 13 amino acids. The CDR3 is CANGGLVNTEAFF. CDR3 in DNA: TGTGCCAACGGAGGGTTGGTGAACACTGAAGCTTTCTTT.

This chain links TRBV2 with TRBJ1-5; no clear D. V dropped 2 bases and J dropped 1 base, with 6 bases sitting between them. This CDR3 region has 14 residues. Germline V gene sequence: CDR1 SNHLY, CDR2 FYNNEI. The CDR3, as DNA: TGTGCCAGCAGTGAAACTAGGAGCAATCAGCCCCAGCATTTT. Amino acids: CASSETRSNQPQHF. Based on the CDR3 plus reference TRBV2 and TRBJ1-5, the full variable domain is EPEVTQTPSHQVTQMGQEVILRCVPISNHLYFYWYRQILGQKVEFLVSFYNNEISEKSEIFDDQFSVERPDGSNFTLKIRSTKLEDSAMYFCASSETRSNQPQHFGDGTRLSIL.

The chain employs TRBV5-6 and TRBJ2-7, with 7 bases aligning to TRBD1. Germline CDR1 SGHDT, CDR2 YYEEEE. The CDR3 is 17 residues long. V shed 3 bases, J shed 2 bases, and the junction held 14 bases outside the gene matches. The CDR3: CASSSEGGQTYTYEQYF. CDR3 DNA: TGTGCCAGCAGCTCTGAAGGGGGACAGACTTATACCTACGAGCAGTACTTC. Using reference TRBV5-6 and TRBJ2-7 for the parts outside the CDR3, the full variable domain is DAGVTQSPTHLIKTRGQQVTLRCSPKSGHDTVSWYQQALGQGPQFIFQYYEEEERQRGNFPDRFSGHQFPNYSSELNVNALLLGDSALYLCASSSEGGQTYTYEQYFGPGTRLTVT.

This clone was found many times. This chain connects TRBV9 to TRBJ2-5; D might be TRBD1 (5 bases). Trimming took 0 bases from V and 5 from J, leaving 14 bases between them. The CDR3 consists of 15 residues. The V gene's germline CDR1 is SGDLS and CDR2 YYNGEE. CDR3 in DNA: TGTGCCAGCAGCGTAGCTAGGGGCGTTGGTGAGACCCAGTACTTC. Its protein product is CASSVARGVGETQYF.

The rearrangement joins TRBV6-5 to TRBJ2-3; tentatively, D is TRBD2 (6 bases). V was clipped by 7 bases and J by 0 bases, with 14 bases between them. Germline V gene data show CDR1 as MNHEY and CDR2 as SVGAGI. The CDR3 is 15 amino acids. This chain's CDR3 is CASTVGGASTDTQYF. DNA for the CDR3: TGTGCCAGCACGGTCGGCGGGGCCAGCACAGATACGCAGTATTTT.

V is TRBV5-5 and J is TRBJ1-1; D is perhaps TRBD1 (5 bases). V was pared by 4 bases and J by 2 bases, with 15 bases between. Germline CDR1 reads SGHKS; CDR2 reads YYEKEE (reference sequence). The CDR3 runs 15 residues. The CDR3 protein is CASSLTDDSNTEAFF. The CDR3, as DNA: TGTGCCAGCAGCCTCACCGATGACAGCAACACTGAAGCTTTCTTT.

The CDR3 region is CASRQGWGNTIYF. As DNA, the CDR3 is TGTGCCAGCAGACAGGGGTGGGGAAACACCATATATTTT. V gene TRBV21-1 combines with J gene TRBJ1-3; TRBD1 is the table's D call, not checked against the DNA. TRBV21-1 is a documented pseudogene. This CDR3 is built from 13 residues.

The genes are TRBV19 and TRBJ2-6, with TRBD1 as a possible D gene (6 bases). The CDR3 has 16 amino acids. CDR1 is LNHDA and CDR2 is SQIVND in the germline V gene (reference sequence). Trimming took off 10 bases at V and 2 bases at J, with 18 bases between the two ends. In nucleotides, the CDR3 is TGTGCCACCGCTACCCCTACAGGGCCTGGGGCCAACGTCCTGACTTTC. Amino acid sequence: CATATPTGPGANVLTF. Full variable domain (rest looked up from reference TRBV19 and TRBJ2-6): DGGITQSPKYLFRKEGQNVTLSCEQNLNHDAMYWYRQDPGQGLRLIYYSQIVNDFQKGDIAEGYSVSREKKESFPLTVTSAQKNPTAFYLCATATPTGPGANVLTFGAGSRLTVL.

The gene calls are TRBV6-2 or TRBV6-3 and TRBJ2-1; no definite D call. Between the trimmed V and J ends, which lost 2 bases and 4 bases, there was a span of 6 bases. Germline loops: CDR1 MNHEY, CDR2 SVGEGT. The CDR3 spans 13 residues. The CDR3 reads CASSYASYNEQFF. In DNA form, the CDR3 reads TGTGCCAGCAGTTACGCGTCTTACAATGAGCAGTTCTTC.